This TCR beta chain was sequenced for a study of response to subunit inactivated influenza vaccine. With respect to this clonotype: Its antigen is unknown.

Study-level findings and limits: The authors put forward the suggestion that each seasonal influenza vaccination may bring in only a limited number of new T cells.

TCRdb analysed the RT-PCR reads with MiXCR anew, one entry per CDR3 protein. The sample carries 650,000 to 800,000 distinct CDR3 sequences, roughly 13% recorded once. The V gene's germline CDR1 is DFQATT and CDR2 SNEGSKA (reference sequence). V lost 2 bases to trimming and J lost 4 bases, with 19 bases between them. The CDR3 contains 16 residues. Source: PBMCs from blood, taken 14 to 15 days before vaccination. The TCR originated in a man aged 50 to 59 who received an inactivated influenza vaccine. The rearrangement links TRBV20-1 to TRBJ2-3; maybe TRBD2 (6 bases). CDR3 nucleotides: TGCAGTGCTAGATCACGCCTAGCGAGGGTCTCAGATACGCAGTATTTT. Translating it yields CSARSRLARVSDTQYF.